This TCR beta chain was obtained from a study of T cells in Graves' hyperthyroidism and ophthalmopathy. TCR beta CDR3 region amplification was performed from RNA transcripts. First-round RT-PCR of the TCR CDR3 relied on the HTBI primer set. TCRdb passed the multiplex PCR reads through MiXCR, listing each CDR3 protein once. The sample has around 600,000 distinct CDR3 sequences; about 15% are singletons. This clonotype was seen many times. The receptor was isolated from a woman between 50 and 59 years old with Graves' ophthalmopathy. The source material was blood.

The CDR3 region has the DNA TGTGCCAGCAGTGAAGCTACAGATACGCAGTATTTT. This translates into CASSEATDTQYF. The J gene is TRBJ2-3, the V gene TRBV2, with D unclear. The CDR3 has 12 residues. Trimming pared 0 bases from V and 3 bases from J, leaving 1 base between. The germline CDR1 and CDR2 sequences are SNHLY and FYNNEI. The full variable domain, rest sourced from reference TRBV2 and TRBJ2-3, is EPEVTQTPSHQVTQMGQEVILRCVPISNHLYFYWYRQILGQKVEFLVSFYNNEISEKSEIFDDQFSVERPDGSNFTLKIRSTKLEDSAMYFCASSEATDTQYFGPGTRLTVL.